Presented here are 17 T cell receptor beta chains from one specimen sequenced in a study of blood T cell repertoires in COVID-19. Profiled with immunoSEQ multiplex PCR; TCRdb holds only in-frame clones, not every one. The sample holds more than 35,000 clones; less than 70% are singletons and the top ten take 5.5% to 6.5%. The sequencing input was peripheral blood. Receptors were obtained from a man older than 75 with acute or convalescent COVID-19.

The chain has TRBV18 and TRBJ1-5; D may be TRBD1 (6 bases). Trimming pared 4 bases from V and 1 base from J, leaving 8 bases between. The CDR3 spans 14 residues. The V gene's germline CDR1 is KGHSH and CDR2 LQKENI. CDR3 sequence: CASSRGQSNQPQHF. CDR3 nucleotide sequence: TGTGCCAGCTCACGTGGACAGAGCAATCAGCCCCAGCATTTT.

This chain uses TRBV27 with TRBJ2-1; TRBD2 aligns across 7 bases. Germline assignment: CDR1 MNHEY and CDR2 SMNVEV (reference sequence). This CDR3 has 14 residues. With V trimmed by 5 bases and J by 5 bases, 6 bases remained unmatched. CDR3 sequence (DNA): TGTGCCAGCAGTCCGAGACTAGCCCACAATGAGCAGTTCTTC. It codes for CASSPRLAHNEQFF.

The CDR3 bases are TGTGCCAGCGAAAGGGACAGGGGGCAAACCGGGGAGCTGTTTTTT. The encoded protein is CASERDRGQTGELFF. V gene TRBV6-5 combines with J gene TRBJ2-2, with 12 positions matching TRBD1. Losses at the gene ends were 8 bases for V and 5 bases for J; bases not matched to a gene: 6. The germline V gene has CDR1 MNHEY and CDR2 SVGAGI. The CDR3 extends over 15 amino acids.

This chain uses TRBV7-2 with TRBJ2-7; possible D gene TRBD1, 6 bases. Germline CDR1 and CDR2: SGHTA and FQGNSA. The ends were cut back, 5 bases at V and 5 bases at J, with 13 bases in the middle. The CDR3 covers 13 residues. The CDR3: CASSVTGSHEQYF. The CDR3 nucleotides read TGTGCCAGCAGCGTCACAGGGTCCCACGAGCAGTACTTC.

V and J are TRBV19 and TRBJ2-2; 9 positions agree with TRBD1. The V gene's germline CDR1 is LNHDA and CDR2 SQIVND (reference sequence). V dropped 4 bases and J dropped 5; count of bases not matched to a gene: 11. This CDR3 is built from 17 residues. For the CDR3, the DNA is TGTGCCAGTAGTACGAAATTGACAGGGGGGCTTACCGGGGAGCTGTTTTTT. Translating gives CASSTKLTGGLTGELFF.

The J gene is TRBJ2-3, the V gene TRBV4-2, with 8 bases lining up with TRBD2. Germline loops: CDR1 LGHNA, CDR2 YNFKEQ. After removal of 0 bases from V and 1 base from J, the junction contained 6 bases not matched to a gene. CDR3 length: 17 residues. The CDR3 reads CASSQDLAGGRTDTQYF. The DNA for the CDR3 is TGTGCCAGCAGCCAAGATCTTGCGGGGGGCCGCACAGATACGCAGTATTTT.

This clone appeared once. The CDR3, as DNA: TGCGCCAGCAGCTTGGGGGGGGAACGAAAGACCCAGTACTTC. Its translation: CASSLGGERKTQYF. The chain employs TRBV5-1 and TRBJ2-5, with D possibly matching TRBD2 (6 bases). The length of the CDR3 is 14 residues. Germline V gene lookup returns CDR1 SGHRS and CDR2 YFSETQ. Trimming took 0 bases from V and 6 from J, leaving 12 bases between them.

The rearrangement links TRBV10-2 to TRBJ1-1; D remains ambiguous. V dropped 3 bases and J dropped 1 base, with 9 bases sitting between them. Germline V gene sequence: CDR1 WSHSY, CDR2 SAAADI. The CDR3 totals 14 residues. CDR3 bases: TGCGCCAGCAGTGAAGGAGGGTGGAACACTGAAGCTTTCTTT. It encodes CASSEGGWNTEAFF.

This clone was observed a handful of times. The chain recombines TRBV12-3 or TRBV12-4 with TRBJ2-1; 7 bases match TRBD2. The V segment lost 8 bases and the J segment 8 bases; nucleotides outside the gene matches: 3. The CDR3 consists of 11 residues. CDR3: CASGLGDEQFF. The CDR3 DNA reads TGTGCCAGCGGACTAGGGGATGAGCAGTTCTTC.

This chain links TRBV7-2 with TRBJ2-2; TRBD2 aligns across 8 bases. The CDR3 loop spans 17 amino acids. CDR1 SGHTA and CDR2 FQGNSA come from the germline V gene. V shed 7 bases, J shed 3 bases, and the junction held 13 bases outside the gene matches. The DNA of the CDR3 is TGTGCCAGCATCCCCGGGGGAGCGGGGGTCGACACCGGGGAGCTGTTTTTT. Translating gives CASIPGGAGVDTGELFF.

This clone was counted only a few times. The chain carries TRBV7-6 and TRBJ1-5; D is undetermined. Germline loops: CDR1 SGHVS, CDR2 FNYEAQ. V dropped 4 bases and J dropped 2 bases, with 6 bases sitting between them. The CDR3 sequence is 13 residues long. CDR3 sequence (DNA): TGTGCCAGCAGCTCGTTCGGCAATCAGCCCCAGCATTTT. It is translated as CASSSFGNQPQHF.

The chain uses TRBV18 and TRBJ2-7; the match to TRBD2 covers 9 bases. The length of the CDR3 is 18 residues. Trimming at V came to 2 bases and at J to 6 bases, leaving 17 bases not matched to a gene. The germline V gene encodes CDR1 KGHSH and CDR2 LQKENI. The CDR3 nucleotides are TGTGCCAGCTCACCAAGGAGCGGGAGGAGTAGTACAGCTAGCGAGCAGTACTTC. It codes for CASSPRSGRSSTASEQYF.

CDR3 coding DNA: TGTGCCAGCAGGAGCGCAGGGGACACAGATACGCAGTATTTT. This translates into CASRSAGDTDTQYF. The chain has TRBV28 and TRBJ2-3; weak D call: TRBD1 (6 bases). Germline lookup yields CDR1 MDHEN and CDR2 SYDVKM. The V end lost 6 bases, the J end lost 2 bases, and 12 bases lay between the germline ends. There are 14 residues in the CDR3.

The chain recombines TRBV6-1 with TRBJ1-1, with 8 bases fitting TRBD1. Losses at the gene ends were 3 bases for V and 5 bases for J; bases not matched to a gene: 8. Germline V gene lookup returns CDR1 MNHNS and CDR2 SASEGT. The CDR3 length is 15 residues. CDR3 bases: TGTGCCAGCAGTGAGAGGCAGGGGGCGAGAACTGAAGCTTTCTTT. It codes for CASSERQGARTEAFF.

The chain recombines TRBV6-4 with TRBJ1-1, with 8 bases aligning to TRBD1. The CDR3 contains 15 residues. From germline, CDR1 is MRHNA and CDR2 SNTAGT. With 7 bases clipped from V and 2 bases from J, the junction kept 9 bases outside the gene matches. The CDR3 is CASKAQGDINTEAFF. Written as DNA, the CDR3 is TGTGCCAGCAAAGCACAGGGGGATATAAACACTGAAGCTTTCTTT.

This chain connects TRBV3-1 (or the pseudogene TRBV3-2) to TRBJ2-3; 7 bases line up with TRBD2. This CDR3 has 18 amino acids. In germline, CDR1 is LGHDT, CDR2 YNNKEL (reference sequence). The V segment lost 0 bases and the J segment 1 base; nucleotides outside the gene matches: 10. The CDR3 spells CASSQDLGEGLGTDTQYF. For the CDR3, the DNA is TGTGCCAGCAGCCAAGATCTTGGGGAGGGGTTGGGCACAGATACGCAGTATTTT.

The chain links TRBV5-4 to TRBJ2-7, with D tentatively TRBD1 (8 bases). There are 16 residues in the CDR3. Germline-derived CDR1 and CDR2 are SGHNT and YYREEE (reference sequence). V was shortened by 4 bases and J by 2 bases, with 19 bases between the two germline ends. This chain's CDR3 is CASSHQGAGVAYEQYF. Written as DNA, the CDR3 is TGTGCCAGCAGCCACCAGGGGGCGGGAGTTGCCTACGAGCAGTACTTC.